A selection of T cell receptor beta chains follows, all from one sample in a study of response to subunit inactivated influenza vaccine. One entry per CDR3 protein, called by TCRdb with MiXCR from the RT-PCR reads. The sample carries about 310,000 distinct CDR3 sequences, just over 20% recorded once. The sequences come from PBMCs from blood, collected about 19 months after vaccination. These receptors came from a man aged 50 to 69 who received an inactivated influenza vaccine. CDR3s include the opening cysteine and the closing phenylalanine or tryptophan. The order of the fields is clone size, V gene, D gene, J gene, CDR3 DNA, CDR3 protein. D genes are given only for firm matches. Clone size is stated in some rows and not others, as once, few, many or a class when expanded.

few	TRBV18	NA	TRBJ1-2	TGTGCCAGCTCACCAAGCCAGGGAGGCTATGGCTACACCTTC	CASSPSQGGYGYTF
NA	TRBV12-3/TRBV12-4	NA	TRBJ1-5	TGTGCCAGCAGTGCAGGGGGCAATCAGCCCCAGCATTTT	CASSAGGNQPQHF
NA	TRBV29-1	TRBD2	TRBJ2-2	TGCAGCACAATGAGCGGGAGCACGAACACCGGGGAGCTGTTTTTT	CSTMSGSTNTGELFF
NA	TRBV6-6	TRBD1	TRBJ2-5	TGTGCCAGCAGTTACGGACAGGGTGGGGCCCAGTACTTC	CASSYGQGGAQYF
NA	TRBV10-2	TRBD2	TRBJ2-7	TGCGCCAGCAGTCCAAGGACTAGCGGCGAGCAGTACTTC	CASSPRTSGEQYF
NA	TRBV12-3/TRBV12-4	NA	TRBJ1-2	TGTGCCAGCAGTCTCTCCGGAGTAGGCTATGGCTACACCTTC	CASSLSGVGYGYTF
few	TRBV6-2/TRBV6-3	NA	TRBJ1-6	TGTGCCAGCACAAACTGGGACCGTGGCTCCTATAATTCACCCCTCCACTTT	CASTNWDRGSYNSPLHF
few	TRBV2	TRBD1	TRBJ1-1	TGTGCCAGCAGTCCCGGGACAGGGGACAGGACTGAAGCTTTCTTT	CASSPGTGDRTEAFF
NA	TRBV3-1	TRBD2	TRBJ2-7	TGTGCCAGCAGCCAAGGACTAGCGGGGTCTGTAAAGCAGTACTTC	CASSQGLAGSVKQYF
NA	TRBV28	TRBD1	TRBJ2-7	TGTGCCAGCAGCCTAACGGGACAGGGCGTCTCCTACGAGCAGTACTTC	CASSLTGQGVSYEQYF
NA	TRBV20-1	NA	TRBJ1-2	TGCAGTGCTAGAGCCGGTGCCTATGGCTACACCTTC	CSARAGAYGYTF
few	TRBV20-1	NA	TRBJ2-4	TGCAGTGCTAGAGAGACAGGAAACATTCAGTACTTC	CSARETGNIQYF
few	TRBV20-1	TRBD1	TRBJ1-1	TGCAGTGCTGCCGCAGGGGGGGGAGCTTTCTTT	CSAAAGGGAFF
NA	TRBV12-3/TRBV12-4	TRBD2	TRBJ2-1	TGTGCCAGCAGCCGGGGGACTAGTTGGAAGGTCTTC	CASSRGTSWKVF
NA	TRBV20-1	TRBD2	TRBJ2-7	TGCAGTATGGAGCGGGAGACGGTGGGTCAGCAGTACTTC	CSMERETVGQQYF
NA	TRBV18	NA	TRBJ1-2	TGTGCCAGCTCCCCACGGGGGCAAACCAACTATGGCTACACCTTC	CASSPRGQTNYGYTF
NA	TRBV4-2	NA	TRBJ2-3	TGTGCCAGCAGCCAAGAGGACCGGGGGCTGACAGATACGCAGTATTTT	CASSQEDRGLTDTQYF
NA	TRBV20-1	TRBD2	TRBJ2-1	TGCAGTGCTGATACTAGCGGGAGGGAAGGGGTGCAGTTCTTC	CSADTSGREGVQFF
NA	TRBV5-1	NA	TRBJ1-1	TGCGCCAGCAGCTTGGTTTCAGGAGGGGACACTGAAGCTTTCTTT	CASSLVSGGDTEAFF
NA	TRBV20-1	TRBD2	TRBJ2-3	TGCAGTGCTACCCGACTAGCGGGAGGGAGGCCACGCACAGATACGCAGTATTTT	CSATRLAGGRPRTDTQYF
NA	TRBV7-2	NA	TRBJ1-1	TGTGCCAGCAGCTTAATTGAAGGGAGGACCACTGAAGCTTTCTTT	CASSLIEGRTTEAFF
NA	TRBV25-1	NA	TRBJ1-4	TGTGCCAGCAGCTGGGGACGGAATAATGAAAAACTGTTTTTT	CASSWGRNNEKLFF
few	TRBV23-1	TRBD1	TRBJ2-5	TGCGCCAGGATACAGGGGAAGGTTGAGACCCAGTACTTC	CARIQGKVETQYF
few	TRBV11-2	NA	TRBJ1-6	TGTGCCAGCCGACAGTATAATTCACCCCTCCACTTT	CASRQYNSPLHF
NA	TRBV6-5	NA	TRBJ2-5	TGTGCCAGCAGTTACTCCCCGGCTAGCACAACGGAGACCCAGTACTTC	CASSYSPASTTETQYF
NA	TRBV7-8	NA	TRBJ2-3	TGTGCCAGCAGCTTTAGTGGTTCGCACGCAGATACGCAGTATTTT	CASSFSGSHADTQYF
NA	TRBV20-1	NA	TRBJ2-1	TGCAGTGCTAGTGAGGGACAAGAGTACAATGAGCAGTTCTTC	CSASEGQEYNEQFF
NA	TRBV20-1	NA	TRBJ1-1	TGCAGTGCTAGTGATCGGGGCGAGAGAGCTTTCTTT	CSASDRGERAFF
few	TRBV4-2	TRBD2	TRBJ2-2	TGTGCCAGCAGCCCCGATAGCGGGAGAAACCCCGGGGAGCTGTTTTTT	CASSPDSGRNPGELFF
NA	TRBV19	TRBD1	TRBJ2-5	TGTGCCAGTAGTCCCCCAGGGGGCAATTTCTTTTCGAGGACCCAGTACTTC	CASSPPGGNFFSRTQYF
NA	TRBV12-3/TRBV12-4	NA	TRBJ1-4	TGTGCCAGCAGCCCTCTCGGGGGGTTTAATGAAAAACTGTTTTTT	CASSPLGGFNEKLFF
few	TRBV5-8	NA	TRBJ1-2	TGTGCCAGCAGCTTGGTATTGCAGGAGAACTATGGCTACACCTTC	CASSLVLQENYGYTF
NA	TRBV29-1	NA	TRBJ2-7	TGCAGCGTTTTTACAGGATCCTACGAGCAGTACTTC	CSVFTGSYEQYF
NA	TRBV25-1	NA	TRBJ2-7	TGTGCCAGCAGTGGAAACTACGAGCAGTACTTC	CASSGNYEQYF
NA	TRBV12-3/TRBV12-4	NA	TRBJ2-5	TGTGCCAGCAGTCCGTGGGGGGAGAGAGAGACCCAGTACTTC	CASSPWGERETQYF
NA	TRBV20-1	NA	TRBJ1-6	TGCAGTGCTGCCTTCGGTCGCCGCCGTAATTCACCCCTCCACTTT	CSAAFGRRRNSPLHF
few	TRBV20-1	TRBD1	TRBJ1-2	TGCAGTGCTAGAGATCGGGACAGGGGTGCCGGCTATGGCTACACCTTC	CSARDRDRGAGYGYTF
NA	TRBV2	NA	TRBJ2-3	TGTGCCAGCAGTGCAAAAGAAGGGGATACGCAGTATTTT	CASSAKEGDTQYF
NA	TRBV7-2	NA	TRBJ1-1	TGTGCCAGCAGTCGGGCCCCAGAAAACACTGAAGCTTTCTTT	CASSRAPENTEAFF
NA	TRBV29-1	TRBD2	TRBJ2-3	TGCAGCGTCGCCTCGACTAGCGGATCCACAGATACGCAGTATTTT	CSVASTSGSTDTQYF
NA	TRBV12-3/TRBV12-4	NA	TRBJ2-2	TGTGCCAGCAGTCAGTCCACCGGGGAGCTGTTTTTT	CASSQSTGELFF
once	TRBV10-3	NA	TRBJ1-5	TGTGCCATCAGCGCATATAGCAATCAGCCCCAGCATTTT	CAISAYSNQPQHF
few	TRBV6-1	TRBD1	TRBJ2-7	TGTGCCAGCAGTCAAAGGACAGGTCGCTACGAGCAGTACTTC	CASSQRTGRYEQYF
NA	TRBV20-1	NA	TRBJ2-7	TGCAGTGCTGGACAGTCCGGGTCGTCCTACGAGCAGTACTTC	CSAGQSGSSYEQYF
NA	TRBV14	NA	TRBJ2-2	TGTGCCAGCAGCCAGCATCGAGGCCTGGGCTCCGGGGAGCTGTTTTTT	CASSQHRGLGSGELFF
NA	TRBV6-2/TRBV6-3	NA	TRBJ2-7	TGTGCCAGCAGCAAGGTATGGAGTATCTCCGAGCAGTACTTC	CASSKVWSISEQYF
NA	TRBV7-2	TRBD2	TRBJ2-7	TGTGCCAGCAGCCTGGGACTAGCGGGGGTTTTCTACGAGCAGTACTTC	CASSLGLAGVFYEQYF
NA	TRBV6-2/TRBV6-3	NA	TRBJ2-1	TGTGCCAGCAATGTGGGGCTCTCCTACAATGAGAAGTTCTTC	CASNVGLSYNEKFF
NA	TRBV20-1	TRBD2	TRBJ2-5	TGCAGTGCTAGATCGGGACTAGGGGAGACCCAGTACTTC	CSARSGLGETQYF
NA	TRBV4-2	NA	TRBJ2-2	TGTGCCAGCAGCCAAGACACGGCAGAGAACACCGGGGAGCTGTTTTTT	CASSQDTAENTGELFF
NA	TRBV7-9	NA	TRBJ2-1	TGTGCCAGCAGCTCCCCGCCCGCCCCCACCTTCGGTGAGCAGTTCTTC	CASSSPPAPTFGEQFF
few	TRBV5-1	NA	TRBJ1-1	TGCGCCAGCAGCTTGTCCAGCGCAAACACTGAAGCTTTCTTT	CASSLSSANTEAFF
few	TRBV2	NA	TRBJ1-5	TGTGCCAGCAGTGCCCGGACAGTCCAGCATTTT	CASSARTVQHF